Below are 20 T cell receptor beta chains sequenced from a single sample in a study of metastatic and nonmetastatic thyroid tumors (dated by TCRdb to about 2020). Before undergoing thyroid surgery, none of the patients had been given any kind of treatment. The library was produced with PCR. Instrument on record: Illumina HiSeq 4000. TCRdb's own reprocessing of the public reads used fastp at Q25 and MiXCR and kept productive beta chains. The sample data list some 22,000 clones, and about a sixth of these were observed just once. Of the sample, roughly 21% is held by the ten largest clones. Sequenced input: blood. The receptors stem from a male donor with papillary thyroid cancer or a benign thyroid nodule (not recorded which). Some clones in this sample may be carry-over from other donors' samples.

This clone occurred a few times. Possible read error: a much larger clone is one base away. The same CDR3 is also encoded by other DNA sequences in this sample. V is TRBV10-3 and J is TRBJ2-7, with TRBD1 matching 9 bases. The germline gives CDR1 ENHRY, CDR2 SYGVKD. V lost 4 bases and J lost 3; bases outside the gene matches: 4. The length of the CDR3 is 14 residues. Here the CDR3 DNA reads TGTGCCATCAGTGGCGACAGGGGGAACTACGAGCAGTACTTC. Translation: CAISGDRGNYEQYF.

CDR3 DNA: TGCAGTGCTATATCCCCCGGCGTGACTGAAGCTTTCTTT. It specifies CSAISPGVTEAFF. The V and J genes are TRBV20-1 and TRBJ1-1; D ambiguous. The V end was cut by 4 bases, the J end by 5 bases, with 14 bases between. Germline V CDR1 and CDR2: DFQATT, SNEGSKA (reference sequence). This CDR3 region has 13 residues.

This clone was detected many times. The chain has TRBV2 and TRBJ1-6, with D uncertain. The CDR3 totals 13 residues. V gave up 8 bases and J gave up 7 bases, with 12 bases separating them. Looked up from germline, CDR1 is SNHLY and CDR2 is FYNNEI. The CDR3 sequence is CASRKTENSPLHF. CDR3 DNA sequence: TGTGCCAGCCGTAAAACAGAAAATTCACCCCTCCACTTT.

The chain couples TRBV7-9 to TRBJ2-7; the D gene is possibly TRBD1 (5 bases). Germline assignment: CDR1 SEHNR and CDR2 FQNEAQ (reference sequence). Trimming pared 6 bases from V and 6 bases from J, leaving 15 bases between. The CDR3 sequence is 13 residues long. The CDR3 loop reads CASRFIGEGEQYF. CDR3 nucleotide sequence: TGTGCCAGCAGATTTATAGGGGAAGGCGAGCAGTACTTC.

This clone was seen more than once but under ten times. A read error may explain this, as a much larger clone is one base away. Other nucleotide sequences from this sample produce the same CDR3. The CDR3 DNA follows: TGTGCCAGCAGCTTGCAGGGAAGTCAAGAGACCCAGTACTTC. Protein product: CASSLQGSQETQYF. The rearrangement links TRBV5-5 to TRBJ2-5; TRBD1 is a possible D gene (5 bases). The CDR3 is 14 residues long. The V gene lost 1 base and the J gene lost 2 bases, with 9 bases spanning the gap. CDR1 is SGHKS, CDR2 YYEKEE, per germline (reference sequence).

In its sample, this clone was seen many times. This chain connects TRBV19 to TRBJ2-1; TRBD2 might be the D (6 bases). The CDR3 has 15 amino acids. The ends were cut back, 2 bases at V and 6 bases at J, with 14 bases in the middle. Germline values: CDR1 LNHDA, CDR2 SQIVND (reference sequence). This CDR3 is CASSIRDSGGNEQFF. In DNA, the CDR3 is TGTGCCAGTAGTATACGGGACTCCGGAGGCAATGAGCAGTTCTTC.

In its sample, this clone was seen many times. This sequence joins TRBV20-1 and TRBJ1-1; 11 bases fit TRBD1. Germline V gene lookup returns CDR1 DFQATT and CDR2 SNEGSKA (reference sequence). The V segment lost 3 bases and the J segment 10 bases; nucleotides outside the gene matches: 1. The CDR3 consists of 11 residues. The CDR3 nucleotides read TGCAGTGCTAGGGGGACAGGGGGAGCTTTCTTT. Translation gives CSARGTGGAFF.

Note on this clone: One base away lies a much larger clone, so this may be a sequencing read error. CDR3 bases: TGTGCCAGCAGCCGCTCGGTAGAAGAGACCCAGTACTTC. Amino acid sequence: CASSRSVEETQYF. The J gene is TRBJ2-5, the V gene TRBV13, with D uncertain. The V end was cut by 5 bases, the J end by 3 bases, with 10 bases between. Germline CDR1 reads PRHDT; CDR2 reads FYEKMQ (reference sequence). This CDR3 comprises 13 residues.

This clone showed up many times. The chain uses TRBV28 and TRBJ2-6, with D uncertain. Germline CDR1 MDHEN, CDR2 SYDVKM. V lost 4 bases to trimming and J lost 2 bases, with 9 bases between them. There are 15 residues in the CDR3. The DNA of the CDR3 is TGTGCCAGCAGTTCGGCAGGCACTGGGGCCAACGTCCTGACTTTC. It encodes CASSSAGTGANVLTF.

This clone was counted many times. This chain connects TRBV30 to TRBJ2-7, with a possible D match to TRBD2 (7 bases). The CDR3 consists of 14 residues. V lost 0 bases, J lost 5 bases, and 14 bases lay in between. Germline V gives CDR1 GTSNPN, CDR2 SVGIG (reference sequence). As DNA, the CDR3 is TGTGCCTGGAGTGTATTCGGGGGGCCCAACGAGCAGTACTTC. It specifies CAWSVFGGPNEQYF.

There are many counts of this clone. V is TRBV5-1 and J is TRBJ1-6; the match to TRBD1 covers 9 bases. The V segment lost 3 bases and the J segment 8 bases; nucleotides outside the gene matches: 3. Germline CDR1 is SGHRS and CDR2 is YFSETQ. This CDR3 comprises 14 residues. For the CDR3, the DNA is TGCGCCAGCAGCTCCGGGACAGGGTATTCACCCCTCCACTTT. Translation gives CASSSGTGYSPLHF.

This clone was picked up many times. The chain links TRBV18 to TRBJ2-2, with a tentative D call TRBD2 (5 bases). This CDR3 is built from 16 residues. Trimming took 0 bases from V and 0 from J, leaving 8 bases between them. Germline V gene sequence: CDR1 KGHSH, CDR2 LQKENI. The chain's CDR3 is CASSPPRGTNTGELFF. In nucleotides, the CDR3 is TGTGCCAGCTCACCACCCCGAGGGACGAACACCGGGGAGCTGTTTTTT.

This clone appeared many times. The missing conserved phenylalanine or tryptophan at the end of this CDR3 makes a read error likely. Other DNA sequences in this specimen translate into the identical CDR3. The chain recombines TRBV7-8 with TRBJ1-1; a possible D gene is TRBD1 (6 bases). V gave up 11 bases and J gave up 0 bases, with 13 bases separating them. Germline V lookup: CDR1 SGHVS, CDR2 FQNEAQ. This CDR3 is 13 amino acids long. The CDR3 region is CAVQGRMNTEAFS. The CDR3 bases are TGTGCCGTCCAGGGGCGGATGAACACTGAAGCTTTCTCT.

This clone occurred many times. The chain employs TRBV7-2 and TRBJ2-7, with D tentatively TRBD2 (6 bases). The CDR3 is 15 residues long. The germline V and J ends were trimmed by 1 base and 2 bases, with 12 bases remaining between them. Germline V gene lookup returns CDR1 SGHTA and CDR2 FQGNSA. The CDR3 DNA follows: TGTGCCAGCAGCTTAGGGCCTAGCGTCACCTACGAGCAGTACTTC. It specifies CASSLGPSVTYEQYF.

This clone is termed medium-sized. V and J are TRBV28 and TRBJ2-7, with D perhaps assigned TRBD1 or TRBD2 (5 bases each). Per the germline V gene, CDR1 is MDHEN and CDR2 is SYDVKM. The CDR3 is made up of 14 amino acids. Trimming left V 5 bases short and J 6 bases short, with 17 bases between. CDR3 in amino acids: CASSSSGGAAEQYF. The CDR3 bases are TGTGCCAGCAGTAGCTCTGGGGGAGCCGCCGAGCAGTACTTC.

This chain links TRBV11-2 with TRBJ2-1; 9 bases align to TRBD2. Germline assignment: CDR1 SGHAT and CDR2 FQNNGV. V shed 1 base and J 6 bases; nucleotides not matched to a gene: 4. The CDR3 extends over 15 amino acids. The CDR3 sequence is CASSLGGRGSNEQFF. In DNA, the CDR3 is TGTGCCAGCAGCTTAGGCGGGAGGGGGAGCAATGAGCAGTTCTTC. Based on the CDR3 plus reference TRBV11-2 and TRBJ2-1, the full variable domain is EAGVAQSPRYKIIEKRQSVAFWCNPISGHATLYWYQQILGQGPKLLIQFQNNGVVDDSQLPKDRFSAERLKGVDSTLKIQPAKLEDSAVYLCASSLGGRGSNEQFFGPGTRLTVL.

This clone is labeled as medium-sized. For the CDR3, the DNA is TGTGCCAGCCAGACAGGGCGAGGGGAAGCTTTCTTT. Translated: CASQTGRGEAFF. The chain combines TRBV19 with TRBJ1-1, with 7 bases aligning to TRBD1. The trim removed 9 bases at V and 8 bases at J, leaving 9 bases unmatched. CDR3 length: 12 residues. Germline V lookup: CDR1 LNHDA, CDR2 SQIVND (reference sequence).

This clone was picked up many times. The chain links TRBV18 to TRBJ1-1; D ambiguous. Looked up from germline, CDR1 is KGHSH and CDR2 is LQKENI. The CDR3 loop spans 13 amino acids. The ends were cut back, 2 bases at V and 2 bases at J, with 6 bases in the middle. The CDR3 reads CASSPSSNTEAFF. CDR3 sequence (DNA): TGTGCCAGCTCACCAAGTTCTAACACTGAAGCTTTCTTT.

The sample holds many counts of this clone. This chain joins TRBV7-3 and TRBJ2-7, with 8 bases that match TRBD2. This CDR3 spans 14 amino acids. The V segment lost 5 bases and the J segment 6 bases; nucleotides outside the gene matches: 9. CDR1 SGHTA and CDR2 FQGTGA come from the germline V gene. The CDR3 DNA reads TGTGCCAGCAGCCATTCGGGAGGGTCTGGCGAGCAGTACTTC. Translation gives CASSHSGGSGEQYF.

This clone has at least ten counts. V gene TRBV6-1 combines with J gene TRBJ2-5; a possible D gene is TRBD1 (5 bases). This CDR3 is 16 amino acids long. V was shortened by 5 bases and J by 10 bases, with 26 bases between the two germline ends. CDR1 and CDR2 (germline): MNHNS, SASEGT. CDR3 residues: CASSPNGLGQLQGQYF. CDR3 DNA: TGTGCCAGCAGTCCTAACGGCCTTGGCCAGTTGCAGGGCCAGTACTTC.